The 25 T cell receptor beta chains listed next were all sequenced from one sample in a study of blood T cell repertoires in COVID-19. TCRdb's table, derived via immunoSEQ multiplex PCR, lists solely in-frame clones and lacks some. The repertoire holds approximately 36,000 clones, with roughly 88% as singletons. Material: peripheral blood. These receptor sequences come from a human donor in a cohort sampled during active COVID-19.

This chain connects TRBV5-1 to TRBJ2-3, with TRBD2 identical over 8 bases. This CDR3 is 16 amino acids long. CDR1 and CDR2 from the germline V gene are SGHRS and YFSETQ. J gave up 4 bases and V 0 bases, and 7 bases lay outside the gene matches. The CDR3 here is CASSLVPGGLADTQYF. The DNA of the CDR3 is TGCGCCAGCAGCTTGGTCCCGGGGGGGCTCGCAGATACGCAGTATTTT. Full variable domain (outside the CDR3, taken from reference TRBV5-1 and TRBJ2-3): KAGVTQTPRYLIKTRGQQVTLSCSPISGHRSVSWYQQTPGQGLQFLFEYFSETQRNKGNFPGRFSGRQFSNSRSEMNVSTLELGDSALYLCASSLVPGGLADTQYFGPGTRLTVL.

This clone was seen a few times. The gene calls are TRBV27 and TRBJ1-4; D possibly corresponds to TRBD1 (6 bases). Germline CDR1 and CDR2: MNHEY and SMNVEV (reference sequence). The V end was cut by 6 bases, the J end by 4 bases, with 12 bases between. The CDR3 totals 14 residues. CDR3 nucleotide sequence: TGTGCCAGCAGGTCCGGGACACTTAATGAAAAACTGTTTTTT. It specifies CASRSGTLNEKLFF.

This clone was detected a few times. The CDR3 DNA follows: TGTGCCAGCTCACCACCGTCACACCTAACTACTGGCTACACCTTC. It is translated as CASSPPSHLTTGYTF. The chain has TRBV18 and TRBJ1-2; D ambiguous. There are 15 residues in the CDR3. Germline values: CDR1 KGHSH, CDR2 LQKENI. V gave up 0 bases and J gave up 7 bases, with 15 bases separating them. The full variable domain, in which reference TRBV18 and TRBJ1-2 provide the parts outside the CDR3, is NAGVMQNPRHLVRRRGQEARLRCSPMKGHSHVYWYRQLPEEGLKFMVYLQKENIIDESGMPKERFSAEFPKEGPSILRIQQVVRGDSAAYFCASSPPSHLTTGYTFGSGTRLTVV.

This chain connects TRBV28 to TRBJ2-3, with TRBD1 matching 8 bases. After removal of 4 bases from V and 4 bases from J, the junction contained 4 bases not matched to a gene. The V gene's germline CDR1 is MDHEN and CDR2 SYDVKM. This CDR3 is built from 14 residues. The CDR3 DNA reads TGTGCCAGCAGTTATACACAGGGGGCAGATACGCAGTATTTT. Residues: CASSYTQGADTQYF.

This clone is classed as medium-sized. This same CDR3 is encoded by further DNA sequences in the sample. V gene TRBV9 combines with J gene TRBJ1-2; 9 bases are a match to TRBD1. This CDR3 has 13 residues. Germline CDR1 and CDR2: SGDLS and YYNGEE. J gave up 6 bases and V 3 bases, and 3 bases lay outside the gene matches. The CDR3 sequence is CASSAGTGNGYTF. CDR3 bases: TGTGCCAGCAGCGCCGGGACAGGGAATGGCTACACCTTC.

In this sample, this clone turned up a few times. The V gene is TRBV6-5, the J gene TRBJ1-4, with 8 bases fitting TRBD1. The CDR3 has 15 amino acids. The V and J ends lost 6 bases and 7 bases, in that order; junction bases with no gene match: 10. Germline V gene data show CDR1 as MNHEY and CDR2 as SVGAGI. CDR3 sequence (DNA): TGTGCCAGCAGAACAGGGGTGACAGGGGTTGAAAAACTGTTTTTT. It specifies CASRTGVTGVEKLFF.

V usage is TRBV27 and J usage is TRBJ2-2, with 9 positions matching TRBD1. Per the germline V gene, CDR1 is MNHEY and CDR2 is SMNVEV (reference sequence). Trimming removed 6 bases from V and 5 bases from J; junction bases left unmatched: 7. This CDR3 contains 15 residues. DNA for the CDR3: TGTGCCAGCAGCCGAGACAGGGGGGGAACCGGGGAGCTGTTTTTT. This gives the protein CASSRDRGGTGELFF.

The V gene is TRBV5-1, the J gene TRBJ2-7; TRBD1 matches at 8 bases. The ends lost 4 bases at V and 5 bases at J; junction bases unmatched: 5. CDR1 and CDR2 (germline): SGHRS, YFSETQ. The CDR3 sequence is 13 residues long. The CDR3, as DNA: TGCGCCAGCAGCGGGGAGACAGGGGACGAGCAGTACTTC. Amino acids: CASSGETGDEQYF.

This clone was seen a single time. The CDR3: CASKLDRWNSPLHF. CDR3 nucleotide sequence: TGTGCCAGCAAGTTGGACAGGTGGAATTCACCCCTCCACTTT. The V and J genes are TRBV2 and TRBJ1-6; TRBD1 matches 7 bases. The CDR3 is 14 residues long. Germline loops: CDR1 SNHLY, CDR2 FYNNEI. The V and J ends lost 7 bases and 7 bases, in that order; junction bases with no gene match: 7.

CDR3 amino acids: CASSFNPNEQFF. The DNA for the CDR3 is TGTGCCAGCAGTTTTAATCCCAATGAGCAGTTCTTC. This sequence joins TRBV28 and TRBJ2-1; D uncertain. Germline V gene data show CDR1 as MDHEN and CDR2 as SYDVKM. This CDR3 contains 12 residues. V was cut by 3 bases and J by 6 bases, with 6 bases left in between.

This clone showed up just a few times. The gene calls are TRBV4-1 and TRBJ2-7, with D perhaps matching TRBD1 (6 bases). Germline CDR1 and CDR2: MGHRA and YSYEKL. The CDR3 has 14 residues. V lost 2 bases and J 3 bases, leaving 11 bases between the germline ends. CDR3 protein: CASSQTMDSYEQYF. As DNA, the CDR3 is TGCGCCAGCAGCCAAACTATGGACAGCTACGAGCAGTACTTC.

The chain carries TRBV5-1 and TRBJ2-2; TRBD2 matches at 11 bases. The CDR3 runs to 15 residues. Germline V lookup: CDR1 SGHRS, CDR2 YFSETQ. V lost 4 bases, J lost 6 bases, and 5 bases stayed unmatched. In DNA, the CDR3 is TGCGCCAGCAGCACCGGACTAGCGGGCGCCGGGGAGCTGTTTTTT. Translated, it gives CASSTGLAGAGELFF. Together with reference TRBV5-1 and TRBJ2-2, the CDR3 gives the full variable domain: KAGVTQTPRYLIKTRGQQVTLSCSPISGHRSVSWYQQTPGQGLQFLFEYFSETQRNKGNFPGRFSGRQFSNSRSEMNVSTLELGDSALYLCASSTGLAGAGELFFGEGSRLTVL.

This chain uses TRBV11-1 with TRBJ1-1, with TRBD1 matching 7 bases. Germline CDR1 is SGHAT and CDR2 is FQDESV (reference sequence). There are 15 residues in the CDR3. V was clipped by 0 bases and J by 2 bases; unmatched bases: 3. In DNA form, the CDR3 reads TGTGCCAGCAGCTTAGCCGGACAGGATAACACTGAAGCTTTCTTT. Encoded protein: CASSLAGQDNTEAFF. The variable domain in full, completed from reference TRBV11-1 and TRBJ1-1, reads EAEVAQSPRYKITEKSQAVAFWCDPISGHATLYWYRQILGQGPELLVQFQDESVVDDSQLPKDRFSAERLKGVDSTLKIQPAELGDSAMYLCASSLAGQDNTEAFFGQGTRLTVV.

The chain uses TRBV19 and TRBJ1-5; TRBD1 might be the D (6 bases). Between the trimmed V and J ends, which lost 4 bases and 0 bases, there was a span of 16 bases. CDR1 and CDR2 (germline): LNHDA, SQIVND (reference sequence). CDR3 length: 17 residues. CDR3 DNA: TGTGCCAGTAGTACCTCAATACAGGGTAATAGCAATCAGCCCCAGCATTTT. This sequence encodes CASSTSIQGNSNQPQHF.

The V call is TRBV18, the J call TRBJ2-3; the match to TRBD2 covers 10 bases. The CDR3 length is 18 residues. The germline V gene has CDR1 KGHSH and CDR2 LQKENI. Trimming at V came to 1 base and at J to 0 bases, leaving 7 bases not matched to a gene. CDR3 coding DNA: TGTGCCAGCTCACCACGCCTACTAGCGGGGCCTAGCACAGATACGCAGTATTTT. Amino acid sequence: CASSPRLLAGPSTDTQYF.

V usage is TRBV5-4 and J usage is TRBJ1-2; 7 bases align to TRBD1. Germline-derived CDR1 and CDR2 are SGHNT and YYREEE (reference sequence). The CDR3 totals 14 residues. J lost 5 bases, V lost 4 bases, and 8 bases had no gene match. CDR3 amino acids: CASSSGGGEYGYTF. In nucleotides, the CDR3 is TGTGCCAGCAGCAGCGGAGGGGGCGAATATGGCTACACCTTC.

The chain has TRBV10-1 and TRBJ1-2; D is unclear. The CDR3 loop spans 17 amino acids. Trimming stripped 9 bases from V and 0 bases from J, with 23 bases between. CDR1 WNHNN and CDR2 SYGVQD come from the germline V gene (reference sequence). CDR3 DNA: TGCGCCAGTCCTCATTCTAGGGAGGGAAGGACTAACTATGGCTACACCTTC. Its protein product is CASPHSREGRTNYGYTF.

CDR3 sequence (DNA): TGTGCCAGCAGGCGGGACGGCTCCTACGAGCAGTACTTC. Encoded protein: CASRRDGSYEQYF. The chain is built from TRBV6-5 and TRBJ2-7; a possible D gene is TRBD2 (6 bases). V was cut by 6 bases and J by 0 bases, with 9 bases left in between. The length of the CDR3 is 13 residues. Germline loops: CDR1 MNHEY, CDR2 SVGAGI.

The chain uses TRBV7-2 and TRBJ1-4; 8 bases agree with TRBD1. The CDR3 is 14 residues long. Per germline, CDR1 SGHTA and CDR2 FQGNSA. The V segment lost 5 bases and the J segment 7 bases; nucleotides outside the gene matches: 6. The CDR3 coding sequence is TGTGCCAGCAGCATCCGACAGGGGAGTGAAAAACTGTTTTTT. It yields the protein CASSIRQGSEKLFF.

This chain joins TRBV30 and TRBJ2-2; tentative D call: TRBD1 (6 bases). The germline V gene encodes CDR1 GTSNPN and CDR2 SVGIG (reference sequence). CDR3 length: 13 residues. V shed 0 bases and J shed 7 bases, with 9 bases lying between them. The CDR3 reads CAWSVQGFGELFF. The CDR3 DNA reads as TGTGCCTGGAGTGTACAGGGTTTCGGGGAGCTGTTTTTT.

The chain carries TRBV27 and TRBJ2-7; 9 positions match TRBD1. Germline CDR1 is MNHEY and CDR2 is SMNVEV (reference sequence). Trimming at V came to 5 bases and at J to 0 bases, leaving 8 bases not matched to a gene. The CDR3 is made up of 16 amino acids. CDR3 residues: CASSARTGAFSYEQYF. DNA for the CDR3: TGTGCCAGCAGTGCGCGGACAGGGGCCTTCTCCTACGAGCAGTACTTC.

The V and J genes are TRBV3-1 (or the pseudogene TRBV3-2) and TRBJ2-7; D may be TRBD1 (6 bases). The CDR3 covers 15 residues. The germline V gene has CDR1 LGHDT and CDR2 YNNKEL (reference sequence). Between the trimmed V and J ends, which lost 4 bases and 1 base, there was a span of 14 bases. As DNA, the CDR3 is TGTGCCAGCAGCCCGCCGACAGGACCATCCTACGAGCAGTACTTC. It encodes CASSPPTGPSYEQYF.

V and J are TRBV27 and TRBJ2-7; maybe TRBD1 (5 bases). From germline, CDR1 is MNHEY and CDR2 SMNVEV (reference sequence). CDR3 length equals 15 residues. V lost 5 bases to trimming and J lost 1 base, with 15 bases between them. CDR3 sequence (DNA): TGTGCCAGCAGTCCTGACAGCCCTATTTCCTACGAGCAGTACTTC. It encodes CASSPDSPISYEQYF.

This sequence joins TRBV2 and TRBJ2-7, with 7 bases fitting TRBD2. The CDR3 contains 14 residues. V trimming: 6 bases; J trimming: 0 bases; junction bases outside the gene matches: 5. Germline V gene sequence: CDR1 SNHLY, CDR2 FYNNEI. CDR3 loop: CASRSSGSSYEQYF. The CDR3, as DNA: TGTGCCAGCAGGTCTAGCGGCTCCTCCTACGAGCAGTACTTC.

The CDR3 here is CASSSEHNEKLFF. The CDR3 DNA is TGTGCCAGCAGCTCGGAGCATAATGAAAAACTGTTTTTT. The chain couples TRBV7-8 to TRBJ1-4, with D unclear. Deletions cut 4 bases from V and 4 bases from J, with 7 bases between. The CDR3 consists of 13 residues. Germline CDR1 SGHVS, CDR2 FQNEAQ.